This is a list of T cell receptor beta chains from one sample in a study of cytomegalovirus exposure and HLA in healthy donors. The assay was immunoSEQ multiplex PCR, and TCRdb's table has in-frame clones only and misses some. This repertoire shows under 130,000 clones, 76% found once; its top ten account for roughly 8.2%. The sample comprised PBMCs. These receptors all stem from a man aged 35-49 years in good health and CMV-seropositive. Each CDR3 is given with its conserved first and last residue. Each record gives: clone size, D gene, J gene, V gene, CDR3 DNA, CDR3 protein. A D gene is named only where the DNA matches it firmly. Expanded clones are given a class, and other clones once, few, many or no size at all.

>.|TRBD1|TRBJ1-5|TRBV9
TGTGCCAGCAGCCATGGACAGGGCGATCAGCCCCAGCATTTT
CASSHGQGDQPQHF
>.|TRBD2|TRBJ2-3|TRBV5-1
TGCGCCAGCAGCGGAACTAGCGGGAGAACGTTCACAGATACGCAGTATTTT
CASSGTSGRTFTDTQYF
>.|TRBD1|TRBJ1-5|TRBV2
TGTGCCAGCAGTGAAGCGCAAGAGGGGGCCTATCAGCCCCAGCATTTT
CASSEAQEGAYQPQHF
>.|TRBD1|TRBJ1-1|TRBV9
TGCGCCAGCAGCGGGGACAGTTGGACTGAAGCTTTCTTT
CASSGDSWTEAFF
>.|TRBD2|TRBJ2-3|TRBV11-3
TGTGCCAGCACCCCCGGCCTAGCGGGTCGGACAGATACGCAGTATTTT
CASTPGLAGRTDTQYF
>.|TRBD2|TRBJ2-5|TRBV29-1
TGCAGCGTTCGGCGCTCGACTAGCGGGAAAGAGACCCAGTACTTC
CSVRRSTSGKETQYF
>.|.|TRBJ2-5|TRBV29-1
TGCAGCGTCCAGGGTCTCCAAGAGACCCAGTACTTC
CSVQGLQETQYF
>.|TRBD2|TRBJ2-7|TRBV6-1
TGTGCCAGCAGTGAGACTAGCGGGAGGGCCTCCTTTCAGGAGCAGTACTTC
CASSETSGRASFQEQYF
>.|TRBD2|TRBJ2-1|TRBV2
TGTGCCAGCATGGCGGGAGCCGTCGATGAGCAGTTCTTC
CASMAGAVDEQFF
>once|.|TRBJ2-7|TRBV4-2
TGTGCCAGCAGCCAAGATGCGGTGACTAGGTCCTACGAGCAGTACTTC
CASSQDAVTRSYEQYF
>once|TRBD1|TRBJ2-1|TRBV19
TGTGCCAGTAGTATCAGAGGGACAGGGCAACAGAATGAGCAGTTCTTC
CASSIRGTGQQNEQFF
>.|.|TRBJ2-7|TRBV7-2
TGTGCCAGCAGCTTAGCGGTTAGCGTTTCCTACGAGCAGTACTTC
CASSLAVSVSYEQYF
>few|TRBD2|TRBJ2-7|TRBV27
TGTGCCAGCAGTTTAAAAACTAGCGGAGCTTACGAGCAGTACTTC
CASSLKTSGAYEQYF